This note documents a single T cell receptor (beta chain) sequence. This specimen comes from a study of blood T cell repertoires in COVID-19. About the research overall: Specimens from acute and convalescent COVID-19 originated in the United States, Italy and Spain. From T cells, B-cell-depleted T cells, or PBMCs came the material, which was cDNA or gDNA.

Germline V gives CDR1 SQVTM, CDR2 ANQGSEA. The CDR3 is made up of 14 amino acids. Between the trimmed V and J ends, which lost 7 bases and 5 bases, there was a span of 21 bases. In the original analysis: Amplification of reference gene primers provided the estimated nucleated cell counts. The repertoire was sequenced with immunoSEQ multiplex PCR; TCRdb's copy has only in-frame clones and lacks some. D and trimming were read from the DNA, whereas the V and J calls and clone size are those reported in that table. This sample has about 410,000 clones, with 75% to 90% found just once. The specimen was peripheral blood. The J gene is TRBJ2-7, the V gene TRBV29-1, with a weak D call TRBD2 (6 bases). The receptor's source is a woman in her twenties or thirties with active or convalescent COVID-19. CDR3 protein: CSGPPEGVVHEQYF. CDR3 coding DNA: TGCAGCGGACCCCCGGAGGGAGTGGTTCACGAGCAGTACTTC.